A selection of T cell receptor beta chains follows, all from one sample in a study of blood T cells in healthy people across ages. One entry per CDR3 protein, called by TCRdb with MiXCR from the 5' RACE reads. The sample holds hundreds of thousands of distinct CDR3 sequences; about 48% are singletons and the top ten take roughly 12%. Sample: blood. These receptors were collected from a man aged 25 to 40 in good health. The CDR3 runs from the conserved cysteine through the conserved F or W. A D gene is named only where the DNA matches it firmly. Size is omitted from some rows. Given values are once, few, many or a class for expanded clones.

CDR3aa | CDR3nt | j_gene | v_gene | abundance | d_gene
CASTRDGYGYTF | TGTGCCAGCACCCGGGACGGTTATGGCTACACCTTC | TRBJ1-2 | TRBV6-5 | many | .
CAITPGQGQTQYF | TGTGCCATCACCCCGGGACAGGGGCAGACCCAGTACTTC | TRBJ2-5 | TRBV10-3 | once | TRBD1
CASSHPGLGAYEQYF | TGCGCCAGCAGCCACCCGGGACTAGGGGCCTACGAGCAGTACTTC | TRBJ2-7 | TRBV4-1 | many | TRBD2
CASSAYSGSTDTQYF | TGCGCCAGCAGCGCCTACAGCGGATCCACAGATACGCAGTATTTT | TRBJ2-3 | TRBV5-1 | . | .
CASSGWQGISGNTIYF | TGTGCCAGCAGCGGGTGGCAGGGTATCTCTGGAAACACCATATATTTT | TRBJ1-3 | TRBV7-9 | . | .
CASSIFSGGTADTQYF | TGTGCCAGCAGTATCTTCAGCGGAGGGACAGCAGATACGCAGTATTTT | TRBJ2-3 | TRBV12-3/TRBV12-4 | . | .
CSARGTANSPLHF | TGCAGTGCTAGAGGGACAGCGAATTCACCCCTCCACTTT | TRBJ1-6 | TRBV20-1 | . | .
CASSLEGRRGRSNYGYTF | TGTGCCAGCAGCTTAGAGGGCCGCAGGGGCCGCTCAAACTATGGCTACACCTTC | TRBJ1-2 | TRBV7-2 | . | .
CAISATNYGYTF | TGTGCCATCAGTGCCACTAACTATGGCTACACCTTC | TRBJ1-2 | TRBV10-3 | few | .
CASSLVLSEAADGYTF | TGTGCCAGCAGCTTAGTACTCTCGGAAGCTGCAGATGGCTACACCTTC | TRBJ1-2 | TRBV7-2 | few | .
CTSSRQGKLYEQYF | TGTACCAGCAGCCGACAGGGGAAGCTCTACGAGCAGTACTTC | TRBJ2-7 | TRBV3-1 | . | TRBD1
CASSYSTLMGETQYF | TGTGCCAGCAGTTACTCGACACTCATGGGGGAGACCCAGTACTTC | TRBJ2-5 | TRBV6-2/TRBV6-3 | . | .
CASRIDRGNSPLHF | TGTGCCAGCAGAATCGACAGGGGTAATTCACCCCTCCACTTT | TRBJ1-6 | TRBV2 | many | TRBD1
CASSSGGVHNSPLHF | TGTGCCAGCAGTTCCGGGGGGGTCCATAATTCACCCCTCCACTTT | TRBJ1-6 | TRBV12-3/TRBV12-4 | many | .
CASSQDSAGEFADRGTISHGYTF | TGCGCCAGCAGCCAAGATTCAGCGGGAGAGTTTGCGGACAGGGGAACTATTAGTCATGGCTACACCTTC | TRBJ1-2 | TRBV4-1 | . | TRBD1
CASTVVGQGAYEQYF | TGTGCCAGCACCGTGGTAGGACAGGGAGCCTACGAGCAGTACTTC | TRBJ2-7 | TRBV12-3/TRBV12-4 | few | TRBD1
CSADSSNEQFF | TGCAGCGCTGACAGTAGCAATGAGCAGTTCTTC | TRBJ2-1 | TRBV29-1 | few | .
CASSYGTPTDEQYF | TGTGCCAGCAGTTACGGGACACCGACCGACGAGCAGTACTTC | TRBJ2-7 | TRBV6-2/TRBV6-3 | . | .
CASSQQSMPYEQYF | TGCGCCAGCAGCCAGCAGTCTATGCCCTACGAGCAGTACTTC | TRBJ2-7 | TRBV4-1 | . | .
CSAMSSYNEQFF | TGCAGCGCAATGAGCTCCTACAATGAGCAGTTCTTC | TRBJ2-1 | TRBV20-1 | once | .
CSARDGQTTEETQYF | TGCAGTGCTAGAGATGGACAGACCACTGAAGAGACCCAGTACTTC | TRBJ2-5 | TRBV20-1 | . | .
CASSPRETGKETQYF | TGTGCCAGCAGCCCGAGAGAGACAGGGAAAGAGACCCAGTACTTC | TRBJ2-5 | TRBV3-1 | few | TRBD1
CSAQPQRVGEAFF | TGCAGTGCCCAACCCCAAAGGGTCGGAGAAGCTTTCTTT | TRBJ1-1 | TRBV20-1 | few | .
CSAPPGSNSPLHF | TGCAGTGCACCGCCAGGGAGTAATTCACCCCTCCACTTT | TRBJ1-6 | TRBV20-1 | . | .
CSVELAAGGTGEQFF | TGCAGCGTGGAATTGGCGGCGGGCGGGACTGGGGAGCAGTTCTTC | TRBJ2-1 | TRBV29-1 | . | .
CASSVAGTMNTEAFF | TGTGCCAGCAGCGTAGCTGGGACCATGAACACTGAAGCTTTCTTT | TRBJ1-1 | TRBV9 | once | .
CASSLPGQTTDTQYF | TGTGCCAGCAGCTTACCCGGACAGACCACAGATACGCAGTATTTT | TRBJ2-3 | TRBV7-8 | few | .
CSIQTGGFYNEQFF | TGCAGCATCCAGACAGGGGGCTTCTACAATGAGCAGTTCTTC | TRBJ2-1 | TRBV29-1 | . | TRBD1
CASSRDEISTDTQYF | TGTGCCAGCAGCCGTGACGAGATTAGCACAGATACGCAGTATTTT | TRBJ2-3 | TRBV7-2 | few | .
CASSLGRATSSYEQYF | TGTGCCAGCAGCTTAGGTCGGGCTACTAGCTCCTACGAGCAGTACTTC | TRBJ2-7 | TRBV11-1 | . | .
CASSRTDIGPYEQYF | TGTGCCAGCAGTCGGACGGACATCGGACCCTACGAGCAGTACTTC | TRBJ2-7 | TRBV6-2/TRBV6-3 | . | .
CASRNSGTGGVNYGYTF | TGTGCCAGCAGGAACTCCGGGACAGGGGGCGTAAACTATGGCTACACCTTC | TRBJ1-2 | TRBV12-3/TRBV12-4 | . | TRBD1
CASSDVNNEQFF | TGTGCCAGCTCCGATGTTAACAATGAGCAGTTCTTC | TRBJ2-1 | TRBV7-9 | . | .
CSVEVRSYNEQFF | TGCAGCGTCGAGGTACGCTCCTACAATGAGCAGTTCTTC | TRBJ2-1 | TRBV29-1 | . | .
CATATGRASYEQYF | TGTGCCACCGCTACTGGCCGGGCCTCCTACGAGCAGTACTTC | TRBJ2-7 | TRBV15 | few | .
CASSREQGNTEAFF | TGTGCCAGCAGCCGCGAACAGGGGAACACTGAAGCTTTCTTT | TRBJ1-1 | TRBV14 | . | .
CASRDREDNEQFF | TGTGCCAGCAGGGACAGGGAGGACAATGAGCAGTTCTTC | TRBJ2-1 | TRBV12-3/TRBV12-4 | few | TRBD1
CASSLVGWVSKNIQYF | TGTGCCAGCAGCTTAGTAGGGTGGGTCTCCAAAAACATTCAGTACTTC | TRBJ2-4 | TRBV7-2 | . | .
CASSQQVLTLSGANVLTF | TGCGCCAGCAGCCAACAGGTTCTCACTCTCTCTGGGGCCAACGTCCTGACTTTC | TRBJ2-6 | TRBV4-1 | . | .
CASSPGTGVVDGQFF | TGTGCCAGCAGTCCCGGGACAGGGGTCGTGGATGGGCAGTTCTTC | TRBJ2-1 | TRBV12-3/TRBV12-4 | . | TRBD1
CASSPPMSYEQYF | TGTGCCAGCAGCCCCCCCATGAGCTACGAGCAGTACTTC | TRBJ2-7 | TRBV9 | few | .
CSARRGLPNTGELFF | TGCAGTGCTAGACGGGGACTACCTAACACCGGGGAGCTGTTTTTT | TRBJ2-2 | TRBV20-1 | . | TRBD2
CASSPGTGYAEQYF | TGTGCCAGCAGTCCCGGGACAGGTTACGCCGAGCAGTACTTC | TRBJ2-7 | TRBV28 | . | TRBD1
CASSPRTWGNQPQHF | TGTGCCAGCAGCCCACGAACGTGGGGCAATCAGCCCCAGCATTTT | TRBJ1-5 | TRBV7-2 | few | .
CASSSEYSNQPQHF | TGTGCCAGCAGTTCGGAATATAGCAATCAGCCCCAGCATTTT | TRBJ1-5 | TRBV28 | . | .